Listed here is a single TCR beta chain. This specimen comes from a study of CD8 T cells in Susac syndrome. Study details: More than 5 sequenced Susac syndrome patients had clinically active disease, while about 8 were in remission. Patients with Susac syndrome were therapy-naive, on corticosteroids, or on intravenous immunoglobulin alone at blood draw.

TEMRA cells were FACS-enriched, unlike CD8+ and CD4+ T cells, which were negatively isolated. The CDR3 has 13 residues. Germline values: CDR1 GTSNPN, CDR2 SVGIG (reference sequence). The V segment lost 4 bases and the J segment 4 bases; nucleotides outside the gene matches: 2. The RNA, 0.5 to 1 ug, was put through reverse transcription using random hexamers. TCRdb ran MiXCR on the immunoSEQ multiplex PCR reads and lists one entry per CDR3 protein. Here the sample spans tens of thousands of distinct CDR3 sequences, roughly 94% being singletons. The receptor was isolated from a human donor with Susac syndrome. This chain links TRBV30 with TRBJ2-1; TRBD2 aligns across 9 bases. The sequencing sample was made of CD4+ T cells from PBMCs. CDR3 in amino acids: CAWTSGVYNEQFF. The CDR3, as DNA: TGTGCCTGGACTAGCGGGGTTTACAATGAGCAGTTCTTC.